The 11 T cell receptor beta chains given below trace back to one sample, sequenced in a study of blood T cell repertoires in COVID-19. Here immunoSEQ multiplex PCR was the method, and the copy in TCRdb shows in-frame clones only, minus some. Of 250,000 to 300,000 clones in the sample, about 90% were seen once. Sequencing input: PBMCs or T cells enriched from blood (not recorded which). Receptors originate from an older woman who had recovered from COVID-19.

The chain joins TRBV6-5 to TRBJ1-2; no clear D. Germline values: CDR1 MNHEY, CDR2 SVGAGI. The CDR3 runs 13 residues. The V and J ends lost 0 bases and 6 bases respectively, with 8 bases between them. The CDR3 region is CASSYSRVDGYTF. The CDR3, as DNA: TGTGCCAGCAGTTACTCACGGGTAGATGGCTACACCTTC.

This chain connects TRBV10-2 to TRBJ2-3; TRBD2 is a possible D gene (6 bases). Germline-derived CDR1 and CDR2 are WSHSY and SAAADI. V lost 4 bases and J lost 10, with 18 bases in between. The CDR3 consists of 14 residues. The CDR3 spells CASSAGGGPPSQYF. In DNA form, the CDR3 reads TGCGCCAGCAGTGCCGGGGGAGGCCCTCCATCGCAGTATTTT.

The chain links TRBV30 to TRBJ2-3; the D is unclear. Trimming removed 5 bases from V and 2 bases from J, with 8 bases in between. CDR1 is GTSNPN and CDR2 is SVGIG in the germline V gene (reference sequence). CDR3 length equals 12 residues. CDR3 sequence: CAWFLATDTQYF. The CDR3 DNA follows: TGTGCCTGGTTTCTGGCCACAGATACGCAGTATTTT.

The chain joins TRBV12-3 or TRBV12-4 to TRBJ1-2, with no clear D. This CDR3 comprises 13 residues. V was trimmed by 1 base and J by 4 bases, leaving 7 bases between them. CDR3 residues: CASSLGVSYGYTF. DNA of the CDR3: TGTGCCAGCAGTTTAGGAGTTAGCTATGGCTACACCTTC.

As DNA, the CDR3 is TGTGCCTGGAACGGACAGCCTTATAGCAATCAGCCCCAGCATTTT. As protein: CAWNGQPYSNQPQHF. V gene TRBV30 combines with J gene TRBJ1-5, with D possibly TRBD1 on 6 matching bases. Trimming removed 4 bases at V and 0 bases at J, with 13 bases between. The CDR3 has 15 amino acids. Per the germline V gene, CDR1 is GTSNPN and CDR2 is SVGIG (reference sequence).

In DNA, the CDR3 is TGCGCCAGCCGTAACCAGGGTTTGGAGCCCCAGCATTTT. Its translation is CASRNQGLEPQHF. The V and J genes are TRBV10-2 and TRBJ1-5; possible D gene TRBD1, 5 bases. This CDR3 spans 13 amino acids. V was cut by 8 bases and J by 8 bases, with 16 bases left in between. The germline V gene has CDR1 WSHSY and CDR2 SAAADI.

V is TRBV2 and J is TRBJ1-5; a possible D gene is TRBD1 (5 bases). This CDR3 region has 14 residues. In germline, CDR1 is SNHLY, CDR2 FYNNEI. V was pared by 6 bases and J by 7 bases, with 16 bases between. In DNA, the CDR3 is TGTGCCAGCAGATTCCAGGGCGGTGGACAGCCCCAGCATTTT. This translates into CASRFQGGGQPQHF. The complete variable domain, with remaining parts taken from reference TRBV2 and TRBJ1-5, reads EPEVTQTPSHQVTQMGQEVILRCVPISNHLYFYWYRQILGQKVEFLVSFYNNEISEKSEIFDDQFSVERPDGSNFTLKIRSTKLEDSAMYFCASRFQGGGQPQHFGDGTRLSIL.

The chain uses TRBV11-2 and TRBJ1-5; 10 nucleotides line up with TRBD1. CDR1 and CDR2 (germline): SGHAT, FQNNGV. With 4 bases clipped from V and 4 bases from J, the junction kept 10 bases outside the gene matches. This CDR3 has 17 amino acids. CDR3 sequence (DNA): TGTGCCAGCAGCTCCTACTCCGGGACAGGGGTAAATCAGCCCCAGCATTTT. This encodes CASSSYSGTGVNQPQHF. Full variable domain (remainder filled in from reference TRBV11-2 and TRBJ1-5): EAGVAQSPRYKIIEKRQSVAFWCNPISGHATLYWYQQILGQGPKLLIQFQNNGVVDDSQLPKDRFSAERLKGVDSTLKIQPAKLEDSAVYLCASSSYSGTGVNQPQHFGDGTRLSIL.

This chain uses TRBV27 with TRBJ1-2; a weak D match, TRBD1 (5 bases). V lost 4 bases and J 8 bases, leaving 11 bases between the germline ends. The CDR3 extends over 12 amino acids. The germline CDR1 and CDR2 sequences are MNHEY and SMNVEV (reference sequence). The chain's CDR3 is CASSSGARGYTF. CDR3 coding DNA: TGTGCCAGCAGTTCTGGGGCGCGGGGCTACACCTTC.

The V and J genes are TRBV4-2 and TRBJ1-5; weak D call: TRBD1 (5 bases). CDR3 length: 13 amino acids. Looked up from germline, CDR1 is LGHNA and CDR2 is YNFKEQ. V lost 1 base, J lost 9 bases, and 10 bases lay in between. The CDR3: CASSQVGGGPQHF. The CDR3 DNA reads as TGTGCCAGCAGCCAAGTTGGGGGGGGGCCCCAGCATTTT.

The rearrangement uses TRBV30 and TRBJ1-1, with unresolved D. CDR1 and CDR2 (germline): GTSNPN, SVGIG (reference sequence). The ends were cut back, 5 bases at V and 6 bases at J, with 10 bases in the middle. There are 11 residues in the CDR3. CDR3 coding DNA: TGTGCCTGGGGCACTTGGTCTGAAGCTTTCTTT. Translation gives CAWGTWSEAFF. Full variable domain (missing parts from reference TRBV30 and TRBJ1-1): SQTIHQWPATLVQPVGSPLSLECTVEGTSNPNLYWYRQAAGRGLQLLFYSVGIGQISSEVPQNLSASRPQDRQFILSSKKLLLSDSGFYLCAWGTWSEAFFGQGTRLTVV.